This T cell receptor (beta chain) stems from a study of naive CD8 T cells in extremely preterm neonates. Study results and caveats: Limitations included small sample size and variable preterm productive templates.

Blood donors were healthy children aged about 16-60 months and healthy nonsmoking adults. Sorting kept Annexin V-negative CD3+CD8+CD45RA+CCR7+ naive T cells. Sequencing was performed with immunoSEQ multiplex PCR; in TCRdb, only in-frame clones are kept and a portion is missing. The sample yields more than 7,000 clones, around 98% seen once. A note on this clone: Its antigen is currently unknown.

This CDR3 spans 13 amino acids. Per the germline V gene, CDR1 is MNHEY and CDR2 is SMNVEV (reference sequence). Trimming left V 5 bases short and J 0 bases short, with 4 bases between. The sequenced sample consisted of naive CD8+ T cells from blood. The J gene is TRBJ2-2, the V gene TRBV27; the D is unclear. This TCR came from a human donor in good health. CDR3 in DNA: TGTGCCAGCAGTCCTTCGAACACCGGGGAGCTGTTTTTT. Encoded protein: CASSPSNTGELFF.